The 9 T cell receptor beta chains listed next were all sequenced from one sample in a study of molecular identifiers for immune sequencing clone quantification. Using its own MiXCR run on the PCR reads, TCRdb lists one record per CDR3 protein. Of 550,000 to 750,000 distinct CDR3 sequences listed, about 20% were seen once; the top ten hold about 0.9%. Specimen: naive CD8+ T cells from blood, with Jurkat cell RNA spiked in. The subset: FACS-sorted CD8+CD4-CCR7+CD45RA+ naive T cells. The receptors derive from a human donor in good health. Some libraries in this study had Jurkat cell RNA spiked in.

At least ten counts were recorded for this clonotype. The chain couples TRBV2 to TRBJ1-5; D might be TRBD1 (6 bases). Germline CDR1 and CDR2: SNHLY and FYNNEI. This CDR3 has 14 amino acids. The V and J ends lost 6 bases and 4 bases respectively, with 13 bases between them. The CDR3 protein is CASSGTPNNQPQHF. CDR3 bases: TGTGCCAGCAGCGGGACACCGAATAATCAGCCCCAGCATTTT.

This clonotype appeared many times. The rearrangement uses TRBV7-9 and TRBJ2-2; D is ambiguous. V lost 4 bases to trimming and J lost 4 bases, with 7 bases between them. The CDR3 sequence is 13 residues long. In germline, CDR1 is SEHNR, CDR2 FQNEAQ (reference sequence). This CDR3 reads CASSSDLTGELFF. CDR3 in DNA: TGTGCCAGCAGCTCCGACCTCACCGGGGAGCTGTTTTTT.

In this sample, this clonotype turned up a few times. This chain connects TRBV20-1 to TRBJ2-7, with D perhaps assigned TRBD1 or TRBD2 (5 bases each). V dropped 0 bases and J dropped 3 bases, with 15 bases sitting between them. This CDR3 contains 15 residues. CDR1 and CDR2 (germline): DFQATT, SNEGSKA (reference sequence). Here the CDR3 DNA reads TGCAGTGCTAGAGATATGGGGGACCGAAGCTACGAGCAGTACTTC. This gives the protein CSARDMGDRSYEQYF.

This clonotype was found a few times. A read error may account for a junction end that differs from germline. This sequence joins TRBV6-1 and TRBJ2-7; TRBD2 matches at 11 bases. This CDR3 region has 12 residues. Germline CDR1 and CDR2: MNHNS and SASEGT. The CDR3 region is CATGLADYEQYF. In DNA form, the CDR3 reads TGCGCAACGGGACTAGCGGATTACGAGCAGTACTTC.

This chain joins TRBV23-1 and TRBJ2-7, with 9 bases that match TRBD1. TRBV23-1 has ORF status, its function being uncertain. V dropped 2 bases and J dropped 3; count of bases not matched to a gene: 11. This CDR3 is built from 17 residues. The CDR3 bases are TGCGCCAGCAGTCAAAAGCAATCCGACAGGGGGATCTACGAGCAGTACTTC. Translating it yields CASSQKQSDRGIYEQYF.

This clonotype has at least ten counts. V gene TRBV7-4 combines with J gene TRBJ2-7; 9 nucleotides match TRBD1. With V trimmed by 9 bases and J by 6 bases, 15 bases remained unmatched. Looked up from germline, CDR1 is SGHVT and CDR2 is SQSDAQ. The CDR3 consists of 15 residues. Written as DNA, the CDR3 is TGTGCCAGAGTACACCGGGACAGGGTGCTTGGCGAGCAGTACTTC. As protein: CARVHRDRVLGEQYF. Looking up the rest from reference TRBV7-4 and TRBJ2-7 gives the full variable domain: GAGVSQSPRYKVAKRGRDVALRCDSISGHVTLYWYRQTLGQGSEVLTYSQSDAQRDKSGRPSGRFSAERPERSVSTLKIQRTEQGDSAVYLCARVHRDRVLGEQYFGPGTRLTVT.

This clonotype has at least ten counts. The chain joins TRBV7-9 to TRBJ2-3; D might be TRBD1 (6 bases). Trimming removed 5 bases at V and 2 bases at J, with 29 bases between. The V gene's germline CDR1 is SEHNR and CDR2 FQNEAQ (reference sequence). CDR3 size: 20 residues. The CDR3 nucleotides are TGTGCCAGCAGCCGCCGGCAGCCCGGGACAACTTTCCTAAACACAGATACGCAGTATTTT. It translates to CASSRRQPGTTFLNTDTQYF.

This clonotype came up many times. The chain has TRBV30 and TRBJ2-7; the match to TRBD2 covers 10 bases. The CDR3 runs 15 residues. Losses at the gene ends were 2 bases for V and 3 bases for J; bases not matched to a gene: 7. CDR1 GTSNPN and CDR2 SVGIG come from the germline V gene (reference sequence). The CDR3 region is CAWSHPTSGDYEQYF. CDR3 bases: TGTGCCTGGAGTCACCCAACTAGCGGGGACTACGAGCAGTACTTC.

This clonotype has ten or more counts. As DNA, the CDR3 is TGCGCCAGCAGCCCCTCGGGGACAGTCTCCTACGAGCAGTACTTC. The encoded protein is CASSPSGTVSYEQYF. The chain carries TRBV4-1 and TRBJ2-7, with 7 bases fitting TRBD1. J lost 0 bases, V lost 4 bases, and 6 bases had no gene match. Germline CDR1 MGHRA, CDR2 YSYEKL. The CDR3 totals 15 residues.